Below, 9 T cell receptor beta chains from the same sample are listed, as sequenced in a study of cytomegalovirus exposure and HLA in healthy donors. Some clones are missing from TCRdb's copy, which holds only in-frame ones; the method was immunoSEQ multiplex PCR. The data contain 100,000 to 150,000 clones, 89% of them singletons. The source material was PBMCs. Source of these receptors: a woman younger than 30 in good health and CMV-seronegative.

V gene TRBV9 combines with J gene TRBJ2-7, with 9 bases aligning to TRBD1. CDR3 length: 15 amino acids. V trimming: 5 bases; J trimming: 5 bases; junction bases outside the gene matches: 11. Germline V lookup: CDR1 SGDLS, CDR2 YYNGEE. The DNA for the CDR3 is TGTGCCAGCAGTGACTCGGGACAGGGTTTCGACGAGCAGTACTTC. Protein: CASSDSGQGFDEQYF.

Only a few counts were recorded for this clone. The chain carries TRBV30 and TRBJ2-7, with D possibly being TRBD1 (6 bases). Trimming pared 0 bases from V and 1 base from J, leaving 10 bases between. The CDR3 length is 14 residues. Germline lookup yields CDR1 GTSNPN and CDR2 SVGIG (reference sequence). Here the CDR3 DNA reads TGTGCCTGGAGTGTTGGGGGCAGATCCTACGAGCAGTACTTC. It specifies CAWSVGGRSYEQYF.

The V gene is TRBV5-4, the J gene TRBJ1-2; D unclear. V gave up 4 bases and J gave up 6 bases, with 13 bases separating them. This CDR3 is built from 13 residues. Germline V gene data show CDR1 as SGHNT and CDR2 as YYREEE (reference sequence). The CDR3 DNA is TGTGCCAGCAGCCCGGACTATGAGGATGGCTACACCTTC. Residues: CASSPDYEDGYTF.

V gene TRBV5-1 combines with J gene TRBJ2-1, with TRBD2 identical over 8 bases. With 0 bases clipped from V and 4 bases from J, the junction kept 3 bases outside the gene matches. The CDR3 totals 15 residues. Germline V gene data show CDR1 as SGHRS and CDR2 as YFSETQ. DNA of the CDR3: TGCGCCAGCAGCTTGGATAGCGGGGAGTACAATGAGCAGTTCTTC. Translating gives CASSLDSGEYNEQFF.

The rearrangement joins TRBV7-9 to TRBJ1-6, with D uncertain. V was pared by 2 bases and J by 6 bases, with 11 bases between. CDR1 is SEHNR and CDR2 is FQNEAQ in the germline V gene (reference sequence). The CDR3 contains 15 residues. The CDR3 region is CASSLIGTGNSPLHF. The DNA of the CDR3 is TGTGCCAGCAGCTTAATCGGTACGGGTAATTCACCCCTCCACTTT.

The rearrangement uses TRBV2 and TRBJ1-4, with D perhaps matching TRBD1 (5 bases). From germline, CDR1 is SNHLY and CDR2 FYNNEI. The V and J ends lost 8 bases and 7 bases respectively, with 8 bases between them. The CDR3 is 11 residues long. CDR3 amino acids: CASYGGEKLFF. In DNA form, the CDR3 reads TGTGCCAGCTACGGGGGTGAAAAACTGTTTTTT.

This clone has a single count. This chain joins TRBV30 and TRBJ2-3; D unresolved. This CDR3 is 15 amino acids long. Trimming took off 3 bases at V and 1 base at J, with 14 bases between the two ends. In germline, CDR1 is GTSNPN, CDR2 SVGIG (reference sequence). The CDR3 DNA follows: TGTGCCTGGAGAGAGGTCCCGTGGGGCACAGATACGCAGTATTTT. Its protein product is CAWREVPWGTDTQYF.

The chain is built from TRBV27 and TRBJ2-3, with TRBD2 matching 8 bases. Germline CDR1 reads MNHEY; CDR2 reads SMNVEV (reference sequence). The CDR3 consists of 15 residues. J gave up 2 bases and V 4 bases, and 5 bases lay outside the gene matches. DNA for the CDR3: TGTGCCAGCAGTTACGGGGGGGCCGACACAGATACGCAGTATTTT. Translated, it gives CASSYGGADTDTQYF.

This clone was counted only a few times. The chain carries TRBV4-3 and TRBJ2-2; tentatively, D is TRBD2 (6 bases). Trimming took 0 bases from V and 4 from J, leaving 9 bases between them. Germline assignment: CDR1 LGHNA and CDR2 YSLEER. The CDR3 has 15 residues. The CDR3 region has the DNA TGCGCCAGCAGCCAAGAAATCGGGGGCACCGGGGAGCTGTTTTTT. Its protein product is CASSQEIGGTGELFF.